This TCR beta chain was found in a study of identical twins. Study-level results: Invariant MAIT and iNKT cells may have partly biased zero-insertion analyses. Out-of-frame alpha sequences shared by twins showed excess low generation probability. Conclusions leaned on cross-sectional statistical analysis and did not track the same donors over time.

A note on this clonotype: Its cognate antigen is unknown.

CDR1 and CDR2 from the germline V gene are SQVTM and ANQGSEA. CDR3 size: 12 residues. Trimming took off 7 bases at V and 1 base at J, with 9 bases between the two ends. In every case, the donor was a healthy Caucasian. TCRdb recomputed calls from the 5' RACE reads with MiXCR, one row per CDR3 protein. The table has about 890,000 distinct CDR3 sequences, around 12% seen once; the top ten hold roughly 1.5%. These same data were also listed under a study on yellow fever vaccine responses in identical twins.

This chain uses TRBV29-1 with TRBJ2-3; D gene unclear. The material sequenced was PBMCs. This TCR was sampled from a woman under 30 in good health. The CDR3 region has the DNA TGCAGCGCTCAGGAGCGCACAGATACGCAGTATTTT. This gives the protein CSAQERTDTQYF.